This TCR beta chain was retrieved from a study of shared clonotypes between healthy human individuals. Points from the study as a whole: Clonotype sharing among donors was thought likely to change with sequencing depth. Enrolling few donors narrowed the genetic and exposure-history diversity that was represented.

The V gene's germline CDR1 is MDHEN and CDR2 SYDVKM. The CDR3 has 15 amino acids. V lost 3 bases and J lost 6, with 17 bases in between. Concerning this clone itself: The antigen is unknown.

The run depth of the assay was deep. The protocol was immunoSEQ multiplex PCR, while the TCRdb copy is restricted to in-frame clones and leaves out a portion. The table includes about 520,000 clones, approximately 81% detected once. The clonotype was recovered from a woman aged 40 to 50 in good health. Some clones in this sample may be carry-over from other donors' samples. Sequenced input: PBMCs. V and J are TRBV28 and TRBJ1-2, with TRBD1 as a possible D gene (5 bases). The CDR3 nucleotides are TGTGCCAGCAGTTTTATTTCAGGGCAGGAAGATGGCTACACCTTC. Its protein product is CASSFISGQEDGYTF.